The 18 T cell receptor beta chains below all came from one sample that was sequenced in a study of vaccination and CD4 T cells after COVID-19 (dated 2022 in TCRdb). Libraries were built with PCR. The sequencer was an Illumina iSeq 100. At the Johns Hopkins FTIC core, DNA from the cultured CD4+ T cells underwent TCR sequencing with the Oncomine TCR Beta short-read assay. Clones were called with MiXCR by TCRdb after fastp trimmed the public reads at Q25, and only in-frame beta chains were retained. Each entry merges the rows of one CDR3 protein and shows their most common DNA and genes. The sample contains almost 5,500 distinct CDR3 sequences, around 38% of them found a single time. The ten top clones hold around 30% of the sample. The sample's treatment or condition, from its label and the paper: roughly 10-day PBMC culture with coronavirus spike peptide pools or control peptides (ViraFEST assay). CD4+ T cells from unexposed donors were collected before the COVID-19 pandemic (2011-2018).

No antigen is known for these receptors. Material for sequencing was CD4+ T cells from blood, cultured in vitro. The receptor source for this set is a human donor in good health.

The rearrangement links TRBV20-1 to TRBJ2-3; possible D gene TRBD1, 6 bases. Germline V lookup: CDR1 DFQATT, CDR2 SNEGSKA (reference sequence). V lost 4 bases, J lost 2 bases, and 10 bases lay in between. CDR3 length equals 13 residues. CDR3 protein: CSAMQGITDTQYF. CDR3 bases: TGCAGTGCTATGCAGGGGATCACAGATACGCAGTATTTT.

The chain is built from TRBV6-2 or TRBV6-3 and TRBJ2-2; D is possibly TRBD1 or TRBD2 (5 bases each). Germline CDR1 and CDR2: MNHEY and SVGEGT. Trimming took off 8 bases at V and 6 bases at J, with 13 bases between the two ends. The CDR3 covers 13 residues. CDR3 nucleotides: TGTGCCAGCCGGGACCCCGCACCCGGGGAGCTGTTTTTT. This translates into CASRDPAPGELFF.

The chain couples TRBV7-2 to TRBJ1-1; 8 positions agree with TRBD1. The CDR3 extends over 15 amino acids. The germline V gene encodes CDR1 SGHTA and CDR2 FQGNSA. V trimming: 2 bases; J trimming: 1 base; junction bases outside the gene matches: 3. CDR3 loop: CASSLQGAQNTEAFF. In DNA form, the CDR3 reads TGTGCCAGCAGCTTACAGGGGGCCCAGAACACTGAAGCTTTCTTT.

This chain connects TRBV6-2 or TRBV6-3 to TRBJ2-5; 7 positions agree with TRBD1. Germline V CDR1 and CDR2: MNHEY, SVGEGT. The CDR3 spans 18 residues. V lost 7 bases and J lost 1; bases outside the gene matches: 18. The CDR3 is CASKRMAGSRGFQETQYF. Here the CDR3 DNA reads TGTGCCAGCAAACGTATGGCCGGGTCCAGGGGGTTCCAAGAGACCCAGTACTTC.

This clonotype showed up just a few times. This rearrangement joins TRBV2 to TRBJ1-2; D remains ambiguous. The CDR3 is 13 amino acids. The V gene's germline CDR1 is SNHLY and CDR2 FYNNEI. V was cut by 7 bases and J by 2 bases, with 11 bases left in between. Written as DNA, the CDR3 is TGTGCCAGCACGGAGGATCCGAACTATGGCTACACCTTC. This sequence encodes CASTEDPNYGYTF.

The CDR3 coding sequence is TGTGCCAGCAGCGGGCGCGGGGGGGCAATCGACGAGCAGTACTTC. It yields the protein CASSGRGGAIDEQYF. The genes are TRBV5-4 and TRBJ2-7, with TRBD2 identical over 9 bases. The CDR3 contains 15 residues. V lost 4 bases, J lost 5 bases, and 10 bases stayed unmatched. From germline, CDR1 is SGHNT and CDR2 YYREEE (reference sequence).

The chain recombines TRBV10-3 with TRBJ2-5; D is perhaps TRBD2 (5 bases). The CDR3 has 14 amino acids. V shed 11 bases and J shed 3 bases, with 19 bases lying between them. Germline V gene sequence: CDR1 ENHRY, CDR2 SYGVKD. CDR3 nucleotides: TGTGCCGTTCGAGAGGGTGGCATTAAAGAGACCCAGTACTTC. This sequence encodes CAVREGGIKETQYF.

V is TRBV7-9 and J is TRBJ1-1; 8 bases line up with TRBD1. With 10 bases clipped from V and 0 bases from J, the junction kept 10 bases outside the gene matches. The germline V gene encodes CDR1 SEHNR and CDR2 FQNEAQ (reference sequence). This CDR3 region has 15 residues. The DNA for the CDR3 is TGTGCCACCCCAGGGCAGGGGGCCCTGAACACTGAAGCTTTCTTT. Protein: CATPGQGALNTEAFF.

J is TRBJ2-3 and V is TRBV19; TRBD1 agrees at 7 bases. In germline, CDR1 is LNHDA, CDR2 SQIVND (reference sequence). There are 14 residues in the CDR3. Trimming removed 6 bases from V and 3 bases from J; junction bases left unmatched: 6. In DNA, the CDR3 is TGTGCCAGTAGCCAGACAGGGAGAACAGATACGCAGTATTTT. Translating it yields CASSQTGRTDTQYF.

The chain links TRBV7-8 to TRBJ2-7; 8 nucleotides align to TRBD2. Germline V gene data show CDR1 as SGHVS and CDR2 as FQNEAQ. The trim removed 1 base at V and 2 bases at J, leaving 10 bases unmatched. This CDR3 has 17 amino acids. CDR3: CASSLGFGGRPTYEQYF. For the CDR3, the DNA is TGTGCCAGCAGCTTAGGGTTTGGCGGGAGGCCAACCTACGAGCAGTACTTC.

DNA of the CDR3: TGTGCCAGCAGTGGGACAGGGGTGGGCGAGCAGTACTTC. It specifies CASSGTGVGEQYF. The gene calls are TRBV6-1 and TRBJ2-7; 9 positions match TRBD1. V trimming: 4 bases; J trimming: 6 bases; junction bases outside the gene matches: 4. The CDR3 has 13 residues. The germline CDR1 and CDR2 sequences are MNHNS and SASEGT.

The chain employs TRBV2 and TRBJ1-6; D may be TRBD1 (6 bases). CDR3 length equals 14 residues. The germline gives CDR1 SNHLY, CDR2 FYNNEI. Trimming left V 7 bases short and J 9 bases short, with 16 bases between. DNA of the CDR3: TGTGCCAGCACCGTCAGGGGCGAAAGTTCACCCCTCCACTTT. The encoded protein is CASTVRGESSPLHF.

The genes are TRBV5-6 and TRBJ2-3, with 15 bases that match TRBD2. CDR1 is SGHDT, CDR2 YYEEEE, per germline. The CDR3 sequence is 17 residues long. The ends lost 3 bases at V and 5 bases at J; junction bases unmatched: 7. In DNA form, the CDR3 reads TGTGCCAGCAGCTCTATGGGACTAGCGGGGGGCCGAGATACGCAGTATTTT. Its translation: CASSSMGLAGGRDTQYF.

The chain has TRBV20-1 and TRBJ2-3; 10 bases align to TRBD2. Germline V gene data show CDR1 as DFQATT and CDR2 as SNEGSKA (reference sequence). V shed 4 bases and J 6 bases; nucleotides not matched to a gene: 7. The CDR3 consists of 14 residues. DNA for the CDR3: TGCAGTGCTAAGGTCAGCGGGGGGGCCGATACGCAGTATTTT. Its translation: CSAKVSGGADTQYF.

This clonotype was detected only a few times. The gene calls are TRBV6-1 and TRBJ2-2; 10 bases match TRBD2. This CDR3 region has 18 residues. The germline CDR1 and CDR2 sequences are MNHNS and SASEGT. V shed 5 bases and J 2 bases; nucleotides not matched to a gene: 11. The CDR3 bases are TGTGCCAGCAGTCCGGGACTAGCGTTTAGTAGTAACACCGGGGAGCTGTTTTTT. This translates into CASSPGLAFSSNTGELFF.

V and J are TRBV6-2 or TRBV6-3 and TRBJ1-2; D is unclear. Germline V CDR1 and CDR2: MNHEY, SVGEGT. This CDR3 is 14 amino acids long. Trimming shortened V by 2 bases and J by 2 bases, and 9 bases separated the two germline ends. The CDR3 DNA reads as TGTGCCAGCAGTTACGGGCAGCCGAACTATGGCTACACCTTC. This sequence encodes CASSYGQPNYGYTF.

This clonotype has only a few counts. The chain is built from TRBV7-2 and TRBJ2-5; 9 bases are shared with TRBD1. V shed 4 bases, J shed 4 bases, and the junction held 4 bases outside the gene matches. CDR1 is SGHTA, CDR2 FQGNSA, per germline. This CDR3 is 14 amino acids long. The CDR3 region has the DNA TGTGCCAGCAGCTCGGGGACAGGGCTAGAGACCCAGTACTTC. The encoded protein is CASSSGTGLETQYF.

This clonotype is judged hyperexpanded. The rearrangement links TRBV7-2 to TRBJ1-1, with unresolved D. Germline V gene lookup returns CDR1 SGHTA and CDR2 FQGNSA. V dropped 1 base and J dropped 1 base, with 10 bases sitting between them. CDR3 length: 15 residues. The CDR3, as DNA: TGTGCCAGCAGCTTAGGAGTCCTTTGGAACACTGAAGCTTTCTTT. Residues: CASSLGVLWNTEAFF.